One sample yielded the 29 T cell receptor beta chains listed below, sequenced in a study of Graves' ophthalmopathy and Graves' hyperthyroidism. RNA transcripts were the template, and TCR beta CDR3 regions were amplified from them. In the first round, RT-PCR was carried out with HTBI primers, and a multiplex PCR formed the second round. One entry per CDR3 protein, called by TCRdb with MiXCR from the multiplex PCR reads. The sample has 170,000 or so distinct CDR3 sequences; around two fifths are singletons. Source material: peripheral blood. The receptor set was obtained from a woman aged 40 to 49 with Graves' ophthalmopathy.

About this clonotype itself: The junction shows a germline mismatch at one end, possibly a read error. The V call is TRBV12-3 or TRBV12-4, the J call TRBJ2-7; D is unclear. CDR3 size: 13 residues. The CDR3 region has the DNA TGTGCCAGCAGTTTAGGGTCCCGTCGTCGATCCACCTTC. Its translation is CASSLGSRRRSTF.

This clonotype came up a few times. The rearrangement joins TRBV27 to TRBJ2-7; TRBD2 agrees at 13 bases. The J segment lost 2 bases and the V segment lost 4 bases, leaving 5 bases of the junction unmatched. The CDR3 spans 16 residues. The V gene's germline CDR1 is MNHEY and CDR2 SMNVEV (reference sequence). CDR3 nucleotide sequence: TGTGCCAGCAGTTCTCCGGGACTAGCGGGACCCTACGAGCAGTACTTC. Translating it yields CASSSPGLAGPYEQYF.

This clonotype was found many times. J is TRBJ1-2 and V is TRBV18, with TRBD1 matching 7 bases. CDR1 KGHSH and CDR2 LQKENI come from the germline V gene. The CDR3 runs to 14 residues. Trimming at V came to 3 bases and at J to 2 bases, leaving 3 bases not matched to a gene. CDR3 DNA sequence: TGTGCCAGCTCACCGGACAGGTTGAACTATGGCTACACCTTC. Its translation is CASSPDRLNYGYTF.

V gene TRBV6-1 combines with J gene TRBJ2-5; D unresolved. Germline V CDR1 and CDR2: MNHNS, SASEGT. This CDR3 contains 13 residues. The V and J ends lost 10 bases and 0 bases respectively, with 12 bases between them. The CDR3 region has the DNA TGTGCCACCGAGCAGATGTACCAAGAGACCCAGTACTTC. Amino acid sequence: CATEQMYQETQYF.

The genes are TRBV6-5 and TRBJ1-5; 8 positions match TRBD1. Germline assignment: CDR1 MNHEY and CDR2 SVGAGI. V lost 4 bases and J lost 9; bases outside the gene matches: 8. This CDR3 is built from 14 residues. The CDR3 DNA sequence: TGTGCCAGCAGTTCCCGGACAGGGCAGGGGCCCCAGCATTTT. Its translation: CASSSRTGQGPQHF.

The chain combines TRBV11-2 with TRBJ2-2, with 9 bases that match TRBD2. CDR1 and CDR2 from the germline V gene are SGHAT and FQNNGV. After removal of 5 bases from V and 4 bases from J, the junction contained 8 bases not matched to a gene. This CDR3 comprises 16 residues. CDR3 DNA: TGTGCCAGCAGCGTACCTAGCGGGACCTCCACCGGGGAGCTGTTTTTT. Translation gives CASSVPSGTSTGELFF.

This clonotype was found many times. The rearrangement links TRBV27 to TRBJ2-2, with 9 nucleotides matching TRBD1. Trimming at V came to 0 bases and at J to 5 bases, leaving 1 base not matched to a gene. The length of the CDR3 is 15 residues. Germline loops: CDR1 MNHEY, CDR2 SMNVEV (reference sequence). The chain's CDR3 is CASSLSGTGTGELFF. CDR3 nucleotides: TGTGCCAGCAGTTTATCGGGGACAGGGACCGGGGAGCTGTTTTTT.

This clonotype was seen repeatedly, ten times or more. The gene calls are TRBV20-1 and TRBJ1-1, with 7 positions matching TRBD1. Trimming cost V 6 bases and J 7 bases; bases outside gene matches: 8. The germline V gene has CDR1 DFQATT and CDR2 SNEGSKA (reference sequence). The CDR3 length is 12 residues. The CDR3 here is CSATRGQDEAFF. As DNA, the CDR3 is TGCAGTGCAACTAGGGGGCAGGATGAAGCTTTCTTT.

This clonotype was seen repeatedly, ten times or more. Here the CDR3 DNA reads TGTGCCAGCAGTTACATTGATAGCAATCAGCCCCAGCATTTT. Encoded protein: CASSYIDSNQPQHF. The chain employs TRBV6-5 and TRBJ1-5; D call uncertain. V was cut by 2 bases and J by 0 bases, with 5 bases left in between. Germline-derived CDR1 and CDR2 are MNHEY and SVGAGI. The length of the CDR3 is 14 residues.

The chain carries TRBV27 and TRBJ1-1; D not certain. This CDR3 contains 15 residues. Trimming took 7 bases from V and 1 from J, leaving 16 bases between them. The germline V gene encodes CDR1 MNHEY and CDR2 SMNVEV (reference sequence). The CDR3 loop reads CASKQLGETNTEAFF. CDR3 DNA sequence: TGTGCCAGCAAGCAATTGGGAGAAACGAACACTGAAGCTTTCTTT.

The chain couples TRBV7-2 to TRBJ2-5; 9 bases agree with TRBD1. The ends lost 5 bases at V and 3 bases at J; junction bases unmatched: 10. Germline CDR1 is SGHTA and CDR2 is FQGNSA. The CDR3 runs 16 residues. Written as DNA, the CDR3 is TGTGCCAGCAGCCCCCCCGGGACAGGGCTAAAAGAGACCCAGTACTTC. Translated: CASSPPGTGLKETQYF.

This clonotype was observed many times. This sequence joins TRBV20-1 and TRBJ2-1; unclear D gene. Germline V gene data show CDR1 as DFQATT and CDR2 as SNEGSKA (reference sequence). Between the trimmed V and J ends, which lost 2 bases and 6 bases, there was a span of 8 bases. The CDR3 loop spans 12 amino acids. CDR3 protein: CSARSQVNEQFF. CDR3 DNA sequence: TGCAGTGCTAGATCGCAGGTCAATGAGCAGTTCTTC.

The table lists this clonotype with a few counts. The V gene is TRBV6-5, the J gene TRBJ2-5; D not certain. Germline values: CDR1 MNHEY, CDR2 SVGAGI. V lost 3 bases and J lost 6, with 11 bases in between. This CDR3 spans 13 amino acids. The CDR3: CASSYGLAKTQYF. DNA of the CDR3: TGTGCCAGCAGTTATGGGTTGGCGAAGACCCAGTACTTC.

The chain employs TRBV6-1 and TRBJ1-1, with D unclear. Per the germline V gene, CDR1 is MNHNS and CDR2 is SASEGT. V was cut by 6 bases and J by 0 bases, with 8 bases left in between. The CDR3 totals 13 residues. CDR3 sequence (DNA): TGTGCCAGCAGACTAAATGTGAACACTGAAGCTTTCTTT. The encoded protein is CASRLNVNTEAFF.

The rearrangement links TRBV6-1 to TRBJ1-6; D possibly corresponds to TRBD1 (6 bases). Trimming took off 6 bases at V and 7 bases at J, with 16 bases between the two ends. Germline CDR1 reads MNHNS; CDR2 reads SASEGT. The CDR3 contains 15 residues. The chain's CDR3 is CASSPTGTQNSPLHF. CDR3 coding DNA: TGTGCCAGCAGCCCGACAGGAACTCAAAATTCACCCCTCCACTTT.

The J gene is TRBJ2-7, the V gene TRBV15; TRBD2 agrees at 8 bases. Germline-derived CDR1 and CDR2 are LNHNV and YYDKDF (reference sequence). The CDR3 runs to 15 residues. V lost 0 bases and J lost 7; bases outside the gene matches: 8. For the CDR3, the DNA is TGTGCCACCAGCAGAGATTTGGGACTAGGGCTGGAGCAGTACTTC. Its protein product is CATSRDLGLGLEQYF.

There are many counts of this clonotype. The CDR3 loop reads CASSPGTGGQETQYF. The CDR3 bases are TGTGCCAGCAGCCCCGGGACAGGGGGACAAGAGACCCAGTACTTC. V is TRBV28 and J is TRBJ2-5; 11 bases are a match to TRBD1. J was trimmed by 2 bases and V by 6 bases; bases with no gene match: 5. The length of the CDR3 is 15 residues. Germline loops: CDR1 MDHEN, CDR2 SYDVKM.

This clonotype has a count of ten or more. This chain links TRBV6-2 or TRBV6-3 with TRBJ1-1; the match to TRBD1 covers 8 bases. The CDR3 is 13 residues long. Germline trimming cut 6 bases from V and 4 bases from J; bases unmatched to any gene: 4. Germline CDR1 and CDR2: MNHEY and SVGEGT. The CDR3 protein is CASRATGGTEAFF. CDR3 nucleotides: TGTGCCAGCAGAGCTACAGGGGGCACTGAAGCTTTCTTT.

J is TRBJ1-5 and V is TRBV7-2, with TRBD1 identical over 7 bases. Germline trimming cut 6 bases from V and 0 bases from J; bases unmatched to any gene: 5. This CDR3 comprises 15 residues. From germline, CDR1 is SGHTA and CDR2 FQGNSA. CDR3 DNA sequence: TGTGCCAGCAGTGAGGGGGCCTATAGCAATCAGCCCCAGCATTTT. This translates into CASSEGAYSNQPQHF. The entire variable domain, with the rest obtained from reference TRBV7-2 and TRBJ1-5, is as follows: GAGVSQSPSNKVTEKGKDVELRCDPISGHTALYWYRQSLGQGLEFLIYFQGNSAPDKSGLPSDRFSAERTGGSVSTLTIQRTQQEDSAVYLCASSEGAYSNQPQHFGDGTRLSIL.

Remarks on this clonotype: An end of the junction does not agree with germline; a read error may underlie this. This sequence joins TRBV2 and TRBJ2-7, with D possibly being TRBD2 (5 bases). The length of the CDR3 is 13 residues. Per the germline V gene, CDR1 is SNHLY and CDR2 is FYNNEI. Here the CDR3 reads CASQRSGLYEQHF. As DNA, the CDR3 is TGTGCCAGCCAGCGGAGTGGCCTCTACGAGCAGCACTTC.

The chain is built from TRBV11-3 and TRBJ2-7; D ambiguous. The CDR3 totals 12 residues. Germline-derived CDR1 and CDR2 are SGHNT and YENEEA. Between the trimmed V and J ends, which lost 3 bases and 2 bases, there was a span of 5 bases. The CDR3 region is CASSFAPYEQYF. CDR3 nucleotides: TGTGCCAGCAGCTTTGCCCCCTACGAGCAGTACTTC. The full variable domain, in which reference TRBV11-3 and TRBJ2-7 provide the parts outside the CDR3, is EAGVVQSPRYKIIEKKQPVAFWCNPISGHNTLYWYLQNLGQGPELLIRYENEEAVDDSQLPKDRFSAERLKGVDSTLKIQPAELGDSAVYLCASSFAPYEQYFGPGTRLTVT.

This clonotype was seen many times. The V call is TRBV27, the J call TRBJ2-7, with 7 bases that match TRBD1. The J segment lost 2 bases and the V segment lost 4 bases, leaving 5 bases of the junction unmatched. Germline V gene data show CDR1 as MNHEY and CDR2 as SMNVEV (reference sequence). The CDR3 sequence is 14 residues long. The chain's CDR3 is CASSSRDRTYEQYF. CDR3 DNA sequence: TGTGCCAGCAGTTCCCGGGACAGAACCTACGAGCAGTACTTC.

The sample holds many counts of this clonotype. The rearrangement joins TRBV30 to TRBJ1-1; TRBD1 matches 9 bases. The germline CDR1 and CDR2 sequences are GTSNPN and SVGIG (reference sequence). This CDR3 has 9 amino acids. V lost 8 bases to trimming and J lost 11 bases; unmatched junction nucleotides: 3. Written as DNA, the CDR3 is TGTGCCGGACAGGGGATGGCTTTCTTT. Its protein product is CAGQGMAFF.

J is TRBJ2-7 and V is TRBV11-2; tentative D call: TRBD1 (6 bases). Germline V lookup: CDR1 SGHAT, CDR2 FQNNGV. There are 15 residues in the CDR3. The germline V and J ends were trimmed by 0 bases and 3 bases, with 12 bases remaining between them. CDR3 DNA sequence: TGTGCCAGCAGCTTAGATCTGAACAGGGTCTACGAGCAGTACTTC. This codes for CASSLDLNRVYEQYF.

This sequence joins TRBV27 and TRBJ1-1; no clear D gene. The ends were cut back, 3 bases at V and 1 base at J, with 12 bases in the middle. The CDR3 length is 15 residues. Germline loops: CDR1 MNHEY, CDR2 SMNVEV (reference sequence). The CDR3 region has the DNA TGTGCCAGCAGTTTTTCGCCCCGGGCGAACACTGAAGCTTTCTTT. Amino acid sequence: CASSFSPRANTEAFF.

The rearrangement joins TRBV30 to TRBJ1-1; D uncertain. Germline CDR1 and CDR2: GTSNPN and SVGIG (reference sequence). V lost 2 bases and J 4 bases, leaving 11 bases between the germline ends. This CDR3 has 13 residues. The CDR3 nucleotides are TGTGCCTGGAGTCTCTTTTCGGGCACTGAAGCTTTCTTT. Amino acid sequence: CAWSLFSGTEAFF.

J is TRBJ2-5 and V is TRBV6-1; 8 nucleotides align to TRBD2. The CDR3 length is 14 residues. The germline V gene encodes CDR1 MNHNS and CDR2 SASEGT. The trim removed 1 base at V and 5 bases at J, leaving 3 bases unmatched. The CDR3 is CASSEGRLAETQYF. The DNA of the CDR3 is TGTGCCAGCAGTGAAGGTCGACTAGCGGAGACCCAGTACTTC.

This clonotype was counted ten times or more. The chain links TRBV28 to TRBJ1-2, with D possibly being TRBD1 (6 bases). The V end was cut by 5 bases, the J end by 4 bases, with 23 bases between. Looked up from germline, CDR1 is MDHEN and CDR2 is SYDVKM. This CDR3 region has 17 residues. CDR3 coding DNA: TGTGCCAGCAGTGTCCGGGACACTCCACCTGAGGGCTATGGCTACACCTTC. This translates into CASSVRDTPPEGYGYTF.

This clonotype came up many times. The chain joins TRBV13 to TRBJ1-2; a weak D match, TRBD1 (6 bases). V gave up 4 bases and J gave up 4 bases, with 16 bases separating them. The CDR3 contains 15 residues. Germline CDR1 reads PRHDT; CDR2 reads FYEKMQ (reference sequence). Here the CDR3 DNA reads TGTGCCAGCAGCTACGGTAGGGGGTCAGGCTATGGCTACACCTTC. Translated: CASSYGRGSGYGYTF.